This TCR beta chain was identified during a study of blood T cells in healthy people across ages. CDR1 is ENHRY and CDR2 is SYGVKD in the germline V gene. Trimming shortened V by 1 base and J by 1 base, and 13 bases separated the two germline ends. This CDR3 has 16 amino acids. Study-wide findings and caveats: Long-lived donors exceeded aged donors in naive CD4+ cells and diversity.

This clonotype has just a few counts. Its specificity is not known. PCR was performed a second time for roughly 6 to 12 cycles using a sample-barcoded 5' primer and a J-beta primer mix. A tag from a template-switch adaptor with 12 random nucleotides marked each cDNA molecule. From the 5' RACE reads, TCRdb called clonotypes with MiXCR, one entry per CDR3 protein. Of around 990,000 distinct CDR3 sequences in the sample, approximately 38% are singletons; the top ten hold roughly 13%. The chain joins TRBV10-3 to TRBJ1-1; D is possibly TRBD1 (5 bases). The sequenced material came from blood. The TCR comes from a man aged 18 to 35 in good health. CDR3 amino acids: CAISEYRQGPNTEAFF. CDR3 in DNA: TGTGCCATCAGTGAGTACCGTCAGGGACCGAACACTGAAGCTTTCTTT.